The rows below give T cell receptor beta chains drawn from one sample of a study of blood T cells in healthy people across ages. TCRdb independently ran MiXCR on the 5' RACE reads; one entry per CDR3 protein. The profile shows 780,000 or so distinct CDR3 sequences, 56% of them singletons. Sequencing used blood. The receptors come from a middle-aged man in good health. The CDR3 runs from the conserved cysteine through the conserved F or W. D genes are given only for firm matches. Clone size is shown for a subset of rows, as once, few, many or a class of expanded clone.

v_gene	len	d_gene	j_gene	abundance	CDR3aa	CDR3nt
TRBV12-3/TRBV12-4	15	TRBD2	TRBJ2-1	NA	CASSFRLAGNNEQFF	TGTGCCAGCAGTTTTAGACTAGCGGGGAACAATGAGCAGTTCTTC
TRBV28	14	NA	TRBJ2-7	NA	CASRPAGKSYEQYF	TGTGCCAGCAGACCCGCCGGAAAATCCTACGAGCAGTACTTC
TRBV29-1	15	TRBD2	TRBJ2-5	NA	CSVEDGSGSVNEQYF	TGCAGCGTTGAAGATGGCAGCGGGAGTGTGAATGAGCAGTACTTC
TRBV20-1	13	NA	TRBJ2-5	few	CSASAQNQETQYF	TGCAGTGCTAGCGCACAGAACCAAGAGACCCAGTACTTC
TRBV6-6	15	TRBD1	TRBJ2-2	few	CASSYLQGGTGELFF	TGTGCCAGCAGTTACTTACAGGGGGGCACCGGGGAGCTGTTTTTT
TRBV6-5	15	TRBD2	TRBJ2-3	few	CASSYGGGNTDTQYF	TGTGCCAGCAGTTATGGGGGGGGGAACACAGATACGCAGTATTTT
TRBV9	15	TRBD2	TRBJ2-7	NA	CASSPTGRGGYEQYF	TGTGCCAGCAGCCCTACCGGGAGGGGCGGCTACGAGCAGTACTTC
TRBV29-1	16	TRBD2	TRBJ2-3	few	CSGGLAGFTSTDTQYF	TGCAGCGGGGGACTAGCGGGATTTACTAGCACAGATACGCAGTATTTT
TRBV28	17	NA	TRBJ1-5	NA	CASNAERDRYSNQPQHF	TGTGCCAGCAACGCCGAAAGAGACCGTTATAGCAATCAGCCCCAGCATTTT
TRBV6-2/TRBV6-3	15	NA	TRBJ2-7	NA	CASSTVRGISYEQYF	TGTGCCAGCAGTACGGTACGGGGGATTTCCTACGAGCAGTACTTC
TRBV25-1	10	NA	TRBJ2-5	few	CASVQETQYF	TGTGCCAGCGTCCAAGAGACCCAGTACTTC
TRBV25-1	13	NA	TRBJ1-1	once	CASLRGGDTEAFF	TGTGCCAGCCTCCGGGGAGGGGACACTGAAGCTTTCTTT
TRBV6-5	16	NA	TRBJ2-5	NA	CASSYTIAVAVDEQYF	TGTGCCAGCAGTTACACAATAGCGGTCGCTGTCGATGAGCAGTACTTC
TRBV9	13	NA	TRBJ2-3	many	CASSVDSTDTQYF	TGTGCCAGCAGCGTAGACAGCACAGATACGCAGTATTTT
TRBV2	16	TRBD2	TRBJ2-7	few	CASSDPSSGSSYEQYF	TGTGCCAGCAGTGATCCCTCTAGCGGGAGTTCCTACGAGCAGTACTTC
TRBV5-1	13	NA	TRBJ2-7	NA	CASSPGGPSRQYF	TGCGCCAGCAGCCCCGGAGGCCCTAGCAGGCAGTACTTC
TRBV7-2	13	TRBD1	TRBJ2-7	few	CASSPGQIYEQYF	TGTGCCAGCAGCCCGGGACAGATCTACGAGCAGTACTTC
TRBV9	14	TRBD1	TRBJ1-4	few	CASSVGTDNEKLFF	TGTGCCAGCAGCGTCGGGACAGATAATGAAAAACTGTTTTTT
TRBV6-4	14	TRBD2	TRBJ2-3	few	CASRSGGVTDTQYF	TGTGCCAGCAGAAGCGGGGGGGTGACAGATACGCAGTATTTT
TRBV12-3/TRBV12-4	14	TRBD2	TRBJ2-5	NA	CASSFSGGRETQYF	TGTGCCAGCAGTTTTTCCGGGGGGAGAGAGACCCAGTACTTC
TRBV21-1	12	NA	TRBJ2-1	few	CASSKVEGVQFF	TGTGCCAGCAGCAAAGTTGAGGGGGTGCAGTTCTTC
TRBV7-9	15	NA	TRBJ2-3	few	CASSFGGTSTDTQYF	TGTGCCAGCAGCTTTGGGGGGACATCCACAGATACGCAGTATTTT
TRBV5-1	14	NA	TRBJ1-4	NA	CASGDTATNEKLFF	TGCGCCAGCGGGGACACTGCAACTAATGAAAAACTGTTTTTT
TRBV27	14	NA	TRBJ1-1	many	CASSLGTSNTEAFF	TGTGCCAGCAGTTTGGGGACGTCGAACACTGAAGCTTTCTTT
TRBV2	14	TRBD1	TRBJ2-2	NA	CASKGQINTGELFF	TGTGCCAGCAAGGGACAGATTAACACCGGGGAGCTGTTTTTT
TRBV28	11	NA	TRBJ2-4	NA	CASSGENIQYF	TGTGCCAGCTCTGGGGAGAACATTCAGTACTTC
TRBV7-2	15	NA	TRBJ2-1	NA	CASSSIQVGGNEQFF	TGTGCCAGCAGCTCCATCCAGGTCGGGGGTAATGAGCAGTTCTTC
TRBV10-3	15	TRBD1	TRBJ1-1	few	CAISDSLQGASEAFF	TGTGCCATCAGTGACTCTCTCCAGGGGGCGTCTGAAGCTTTCTTT
TRBV5-1	15	TRBD1	TRBJ1-2	NA	CASSFQTGQTYGYTF	TGCGCCAGCAGCTTTCAGACGGGACAGACTTATGGCTACACCTTC
TRBV18	15	TRBD1	TRBJ1-5	NA	CASSPGQDFHQPQHF	TGTGCCAGCTCACCAGGACAGGACTTTCATCAGCCCCAGCATTTT
TRBV5-1	14	NA	TRBJ1-4	NA	CASSLDRGVEKLFF	TGCGCCAGCAGCTTGGACCGCGGAGTGGAAAAACTGTTTTTT
TRBV10-3	15	TRBD1	TRBJ2-5	NA	CAISALAGGFETQYF	TGTGCCATCAGTGCCCTGGCAGGGGGCTTTGAGACCCAGTACTTC
TRBV27	16	TRBD1	TRBJ2-7	few	CASTSLRWQGAGEQYF	TGTGCCAGCACCAGCCTACGGTGGCAGGGGGCCGGCGAGCAGTACTTC
TRBV21-1	16	NA	TRBJ2-6	few	CASPKGGFSGANVLTF	TGTGCCAGCCCAAAAGGTGGTTTCTCTGGGGCCAACGTCCTGACTTTC
TRBV14	20	NA	TRBJ2-3	NA	CASSQEPPLLRELTTDTQYF	TGTGCCAGCAGCCAAGAACCCCCATTATTGAGGGAGCTTACCACAGATACGCAGTATTTT
TRBV9	14	TRBD1	TRBJ1-5	NA	CASSVQGEDQPQHF	TGTGCCAGCAGCGTACAGGGGGAGGATCAGCCCCAGCATTTT
TRBV29-1	12	TRBD1	TRBJ2-7	few	CSVQDRGYEQYF	TGCAGCGTTCAGGACAGGGGCTACGAGCAGTACTTC
TRBV27	11	NA	TRBJ1-2	NA	CASSSPTGLTF	TGTGCCAGCAGTTCCCCGACAGGTCTCACCTTC
TRBV7-3	15	NA	TRBJ2-7	NA	CASSPLRDPPYEQYF	TGTGCCAGCAGCCCATTGCGGGACCCTCCCTACGAGCAGTACTTC
TRBV6-1	11	NA	TRBJ2-5	NA	CASSIWEEQYF	TGTGCCAGCAGTATCTGGGAGGAGCAGTACTTC
TRBV4-3	18	TRBD2	TRBJ2-7	NA	CASSQDYQREALPYEQYF	TGCGCCAGCAGCCAAGATTATCAGCGGGAGGCTCTTCCCTACGAGCAGTACTTC
TRBV12-3/TRBV12-4	14	NA	TRBJ1-2	NA	CASSKRTANYGYTF	TGTGCCAGCAGTAAGCGGACGGCCAACTATGGCTACACCTTC
TRBV9	16	NA	TRBJ2-3	NA	CASTRSGHASTDTQYF	TGTGCCAGCACCCGATCGGGTCATGCAAGCACAGATACGCAGTATTTT
TRBV27	11	NA	TRBJ1-2	NA	CATAWAYDYTF	TGTGCCACCGCGTGGGCCTATGACTACACCTTC
TRBV7-9	19	TRBD1	TRBJ2-5	few	CASSYLPGQGSGLRETQYF	TGTGCCAGCAGCTACCTACCGGGACAGGGCTCGGGCTTGAGAGAGACCCAGTACTTC
TRBV27	16	TRBD1	TRBJ1-6	few	CASTITGGDYNSPLHF	TGTGCCAGCACCATCACAGGGGGAGACTATAATTCACCCCTCCACTTT
TRBV7-2	14	TRBD1	TRBJ1-2	few	CASSQGQTNYGYTF	TGTGCCAGCAGCCAGGGACAGACCAACTATGGCTACACCTTC
TRBV29-1	15	NA	TRBJ2-2	few	CSVPNPEGLSGELFF	TGCAGCGTTCCCAATCCTGAGGGGTTGAGCGGGGAGCTGTTTTTT
TRBV3-1	14	NA	TRBJ2-5	NA	CASSQGRGKETQYF	TGTGCCAGCAGCCAGGGTAGAGGGAAAGAGACCCAGTACTTC
TRBV9	15	NA	TRBJ2-7	once	CASSVAGGWGIEQYF	TGTGCCAGCAGCGTAGCTGGAGGTTGGGGGATCGAGCAGTACTTC
TRBV10-2	13	NA	TRBJ2-5	few	CASTGMGLETQYF	TGCGCCAGTACCGGGATGGGTCTGGAGACCCAGTACTTC
TRBV7-9	12	NA	TRBJ2-7	NA	CASSSGNYEQYF	TGTGCCAGCAGCAGCGGTAACTACGAGCAGTACTTC